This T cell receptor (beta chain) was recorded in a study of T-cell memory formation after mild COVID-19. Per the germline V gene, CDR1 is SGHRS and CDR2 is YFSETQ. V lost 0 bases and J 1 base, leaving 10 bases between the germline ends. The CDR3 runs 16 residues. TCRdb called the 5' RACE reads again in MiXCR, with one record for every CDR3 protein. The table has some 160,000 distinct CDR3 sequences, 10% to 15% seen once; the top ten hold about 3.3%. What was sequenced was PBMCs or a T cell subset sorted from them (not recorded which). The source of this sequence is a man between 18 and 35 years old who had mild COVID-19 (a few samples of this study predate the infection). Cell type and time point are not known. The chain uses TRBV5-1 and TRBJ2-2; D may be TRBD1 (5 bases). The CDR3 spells CASSLEGSLNTGELFF. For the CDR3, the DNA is TGCGCCAGCAGCTTGGAGGGGTCCCTGAACACCGGGGAGCTGTTTTTT.